The present T cell receptor beta chain was sequenced within a study of multiple sclerosis patients with progressive multifocal leukoencephalopathy. Study-wide results and limits: Most PML patients had lower entropy, suggesting less diverse TRB repertoires. Before and during natalizumab, the clones expanded at PML already existed.

With 2 bases removed from V and 6 bases from J, the gap between germline ends came to 8 bases. CDR1 GTSNPN and CDR2 SVGIG come from the germline V gene (reference sequence). The CDR3 length is 12 residues. This clone showed up just once. The antigen is not known. Time point of the sample: more than ten months of natalizumab therapy. Samples T1 and T2 were drawn at 6 and 12 months of therapy, respectively. The survey-level immunoSEQ assay was used. Some clones are missing from TCRdb's copy, which holds only in-frame ones; the method was immunoSEQ multiplex PCR. Among 24,000 or so clones listed, 91% were seen once.

Sequenced material: PBMCs, taken from a patient treated with natalizumab. The receptor was derived from a man aged 30-40 years with multiple sclerosis. The V gene is TRBV30, the J gene TRBJ2-1, with D possibly being TRBD1 (5 bases). CDR3 protein: CAWSWTFNEQFF. CDR3 bases: TGTGCCTGGAGTTGGACATTCAATGAGCAGTTCTTC.